This entry lists 29 T cell receptor beta chains sequenced from one sample in a study of TIL therapy for anti-PD-1-resistant metastatic lung cancer (dated by TCRdb to about 2021). Using bias-controlled multiplex PCR with the immunoSEQ v3 hsTCRB kit, the TCR beta CDR3 regions were amplified from genomic DNA. The source is immuneACCESS, and TCRdb retained only in-frame sequences with V and J called. Part of the clones is not carried over; for the studies checked, unresolved V genes explain less than half of this, and the remainder is unexplained. For this sample the table gives under 70,000 clones, of which 87% were detected only once. Of the sample, just over 2.5% falls within the top ten clones. This specimen's time point label, interpreted: pre-treatment sample, taken before nivolumab and TIL therapy. This material consisted of blood, taken at baseline. Every receptor here comes from a person aged 25-85 years with non-small cell lung cancer.

The V gene is TRBV20-1, the J gene TRBJ2-1, with D hard to call. CDR3 length equals 11 residues. CDR1 DFQATT and CDR2 SNEGSKA come from the germline V gene (reference sequence). V was pared by 2 bases and J by 9 bases, with 8 bases between. DNA for the CDR3: TGCAGTGCTAGAAAGCAGACTGAGCAGTTCTTC. Translating gives CSARKQTEQFF.

This sequence joins TRBV30 and TRBJ2-5; 8 bases match TRBD2. The V gene end was trimmed by 5 bases and the J gene end by 5 bases; junction bases not matched to a gene: 4. Germline V CDR1 and CDR2: GTSNPN, SVGIG (reference sequence). The CDR3 is made up of 12 amino acids. Here the CDR3 reads CAWQREGETQYF. The CDR3 region has the DNA TGTGCCTGGCAACGGGAGGGGGAGACCCAGTACTTC. The full variable domain, completed using reference TRBV30 and TRBJ2-5, is SQTIHQWPATLVQPVGSPLSLECTVEGTSNPNLYWYRQAAGRGLQLLFYSVGIGQISSEVPQNLSASRPQDRQFILSSKKLLLSDSGFYLCAWQREGETQYFGPGTRLLVL.

The chain combines TRBV7-3 with TRBJ2-3; TRBD1 or TRBD2 may be the D gene (5 bases each). The length of the CDR3 is 16 residues. V lost 2 bases and J 0 bases, leaving 12 bases between the germline ends. Looked up from germline, CDR1 is SGHTA and CDR2 is FQGTGA. CDR3 loop: CASSLGTGISTDTQYF. The CDR3 nucleotides read TGTGCCAGCAGCTTAGGGACGGGAATAAGCACAGATACGCAGTATTTT.

The genes are TRBV28 and TRBJ1-6, with 7 bases identical to TRBD1. With V trimmed by 8 bases and J by 4 bases, 11 bases remained unmatched. The CDR3 is 16 amino acids. Looked up from germline, CDR1 is MDHEN and CDR2 is SYDVKM. For the CDR3, the DNA is TGTGCCAGCTCGCACCGGGACAGTTATTATAATTCACCCCTCCACTTT. Residues: CASSHRDSYYNSPLHF.

V usage is TRBV6-5 and J usage is TRBJ1-2; tentative D call: TRBD1 (6 bases). V shed 6 bases and J shed 4 bases, with 12 bases lying between them. CDR1 MNHEY and CDR2 SVGAGI come from the germline V gene. CDR3 length: 13 residues. This chain's CDR3 is CASRGAPGYGYTF. CDR3 DNA: TGTGCCAGCAGGGGGGCCCCTGGCTATGGCTACACCTTC.

The rearrangement links TRBV6-5 to TRBJ2-1, with TRBD2 matching over 12 bases. This CDR3 contains 15 residues. The V gene's germline CDR1 is MNHEY and CDR2 SVGAGI. V lost 6 bases and J lost 7; bases outside the gene matches: 7. CDR3 residues: CASSLTSGGINEQFF. The CDR3 DNA reads as TGTGCCAGCAGCCTGACTAGCGGGGGTATTAATGAGCAGTTCTTC.

The J gene is TRBJ2-3, the V gene TRBV6-1; weak D call: TRBD2 (6 bases). This CDR3 has 16 residues. V was cut by 4 bases and J by 0 bases, with 14 bases left in between. The germline gives CDR1 MNHNS, CDR2 SASEGT. The CDR3: CASSAPFGGSTDTQYF. CDR3 bases: TGTGCCAGCAGTGCCCCTTTTGGAGGGAGCACAGATACGCAGTATTTT.

This sequence joins TRBV5-5 and TRBJ1-6; D is perhaps TRBD1 (5 bases). CDR3 length equals 15 residues. In germline, CDR1 is SGHKS, CDR2 YYEKEE (reference sequence). V was pared by 3 bases and J by 14 bases, with 21 bases between. The CDR3 DNA follows: TGTGCCAGCAGCTCTCAAGGACACCAAAGCGGCACCCTCCACTTT. It specifies CASSSQGHQSGTLHF.

The chain has TRBV7-9 and TRBJ1-1; D might be TRBD1 (5 bases). The CDR3 contains 15 residues. The V gene lost 2 bases and the J gene lost 5 bases, with 15 bases spanning the gap. Germline V gives CDR1 SEHNR, CDR2 FQNEAQ (reference sequence). CDR3 protein: CASSLRLQGETEAFF. CDR3 sequence (DNA): TGTGCCAGCAGCTTACGGCTCCAGGGTGAAACTGAAGCTTTCTTT. The entire variable domain, with the rest obtained from reference TRBV7-9 and TRBJ1-1, is as follows: DTGVSQNPRHKITKRGQNVTFRCDPISEHNRLYWYRQTLGQGPEFLTYFQNEAQLEKSRLLSDRFSAERPKGSFSTLEIQRTEQGDSAMYLCASSLRLQGETEAFFGQGTRLTVV.

The chain recombines TRBV4-1 with TRBJ2-2, with unresolved D. The CDR3 is 12 residues long. CDR1 is MGHRA, CDR2 YSYEKL, per germline. The ends were cut back, 1 base at V and 6 bases at J, with 3 bases in the middle. The CDR3 loop is CASSQVPGELFF. The CDR3 DNA is TGCGCCAGCAGCCAAGTCCCCGGGGAGCTGTTTTTT.

Only one count was recorded for this clone. One end of the junction does not line up with germline, which may come from a read error. The V and J genes are TRBV28 and TRBJ1-1; D not certain. The CDR3 is 13 amino acids. Germline assignment: CDR1 MDHEN and CDR2 SYDVKM. CDR3 DNA sequence: TGTGCCAGCAGTTTAAACGGGAACAATGAAGCTTTCTTT. Translated, it gives CASSLNGNNEAFF.

CDR3: CASSEKGRDEQYF. CDR3 DNA sequence: TGTGCCAGCAGTGAAAAGGGACGCGACGAGCAGTACTTC. This chain uses TRBV6-1 with TRBJ2-7; D is possibly TRBD1 or TRBD2 (5 bases each). Trimming removed 2 bases from V and 5 bases from J, with 10 bases in between. In germline, CDR1 is MNHNS, CDR2 SASEGT. CDR3 length equals 13 residues.

This clone has more than one count but fewer than ten. The chain links TRBV3-1 (or the pseudogene TRBV3-2) to TRBJ1-6, with 7 bases aligning to TRBD1. Per the germline V gene, CDR1 is LGHDT and CDR2 is YNNKEL (reference sequence). There are 15 residues in the CDR3. V dropped 4 bases and J dropped 8; count of bases not matched to a gene: 8. The CDR3 sequence is CASSLSGGLDSPLHF. CDR3 in DNA: TGTGCCAGCAGCCTCTCAGGGGGGCTAGATTCACCCCTCCACTTT.

This rearrangement joins TRBV9 to TRBJ1-3; unclear D gene. Trimming took off 7 bases at V and 0 bases at J, with 8 bases between the two ends. The CDR3 has 13 residues. Per the germline V gene, CDR1 is SGDLS and CDR2 is YYNGEE. CDR3 loop: CASSPDSGNTIYF. The CDR3 DNA follows: TGTGCCAGCTCACCCGACTCTGGAAACACCATATATTTT.

The chain is built from TRBV6-6 and TRBJ2-1; TRBD1 matches 9 bases. This CDR3 region has 14 residues. Losses at the gene ends were 6 bases for V and 3 bases for J; bases not matched to a gene: 3. Germline V gives CDR1 MNHNY, CDR2 SVGAGI (reference sequence). CDR3 in DNA: TGTGCCAGCAGCCACAGGGGGCGCTACAATGAGCAGTTCTTC. As protein: CASSHRGRYNEQFF.

The sample holds a few counts of this clone. The J gene is TRBJ2-7, the V gene TRBV5-1, with TRBD2 matching 7 bases. The CDR3 covers 12 residues. Germline loops: CDR1 SGHRS, CDR2 YFSETQ. V was clipped by 4 bases and J by 13 bases; unmatched bases: 11. CDR3 nucleotide sequence: TGCGCCAGCAGCAGAGGAGAGCGGGATCTCTACTTC. It is translated as CASSRGERDLYF.

V and J are TRBV28 and TRBJ2-7; 7 positions match TRBD2. The V and J ends lost 8 bases and 1 base, in that order; junction bases with no gene match: 11. Germline CDR1 reads MDHEN; CDR2 reads SYDVKM. The CDR3 contains 15 residues. The CDR3: CASHSGGSLSYEQYF. Here the CDR3 DNA reads TGTGCCAGCCATTCGGGCGGGAGTCTTTCCTACGAGCAGTACTTC.

The chain employs TRBV6-5 and TRBJ1-2, with 10 bases fitting TRBD1. The V gene's germline CDR1 is MNHEY and CDR2 SVGAGI. The CDR3 runs 14 residues. The junction had 2 bases not matched to a gene; V was cut back by 2 bases and J by 5 bases. The CDR3 is CASSYQDRGYGYTF. DNA of the CDR3: TGTGCCAGCAGTTACCAGGACAGGGGGTATGGCTACACCTTC.

The rearrangement uses TRBV28 and TRBJ1-2; no reliable D call. CDR1 MDHEN and CDR2 SYDVKM come from the germline V gene. V lost 1 base, J lost 4 bases, and 13 bases lay in between. The CDR3 runs to 15 residues. CDR3 in DNA: TGTGCCAGCAGTTTATCATCCCGACAAAGCTATGGCTACACCTTC. Its translation: CASSLSSRQSYGYTF.

The CDR3 loop reads CASSPQLTDTNSPLHF. The CDR3 DNA sequence: TGTGCCAGCTCACCACAGTTGACCGACACTAATTCACCCCTCCACTTT. The chain employs TRBV18 and TRBJ1-6; the D is unclear. The CDR3 sequence is 16 residues long. The ends were cut back, 1 base at V and 6 bases at J, with 13 bases in the middle. Germline loops: CDR1 KGHSH, CDR2 LQKENI.

J is TRBJ2-2 and V is TRBV28; 9 bases map to TRBD1. Germline CDR1 and CDR2: MDHEN and SYDVKM. CDR3 length: 15 residues. V lost 6 bases and J lost 3; bases outside the gene matches: 5. In DNA, the CDR3 is TGTGCCAGCAGGAGGACAGGGGTCGACACCGGGGAGCTGTTTTTT. Its protein product is CASRRTGVDTGELFF.

The chain joins TRBV6-5 to TRBJ1-2; tentatively, D is TRBD1 (5 bases). Germline V lookup: CDR1 MNHEY, CDR2 SVGAGI. V lost 4 bases to trimming and J lost 7 bases, with 13 bases between them. The CDR3 is 13 amino acids. The CDR3 sequence is CASSSEGLGGYTF. In nucleotides, the CDR3 is TGTGCCAGCAGTTCGGAGGGGCTCGGTGGCTACACCTTC.

J is TRBJ2-1 and V is TRBV6-6, with D hard to call. Germline values: CDR1 MNHNY, CDR2 SVGAGI (reference sequence). V lost 8 bases to trimming and J lost 0 bases, with 5 bases between them. The CDR3 length is 12 residues. The CDR3 region has the DNA TGTGCCAGCCGTTCCTCCTACAATGAGCAGTTCTTC. Protein product: CASRSSYNEQFF.

This clone was detected only once. The gene calls are TRBV6-6 and TRBJ2-7, with a weak D call TRBD1 (6 bases). CDR1 and CDR2 from the germline V gene are MNHNY and SVGAGI (reference sequence). The ends were cut back, 6 bases at V and 4 bases at J, with 13 bases in the middle. CDR3 length: 13 amino acids. The CDR3 here is CASRQGPYYEQYF. The CDR3 bases are TGTGCCAGCAGACAGGGACCATATTACGAGCAGTACTTC.

The table lists this clone with a few counts. The chain has TRBV7-3 and TRBJ1-5; D ambiguous. The germline gives CDR1 SGHTA, CDR2 FQGTGA. V lost 5 bases and J lost 2, with 7 bases in between. The CDR3 covers 13 residues. The CDR3: CASSIGRNQPQHF. The CDR3 coding sequence is TGTGCCAGCAGCATCGGGCGCAATCAGCCCCAGCATTTT.

This clone was detected once. This sequence joins TRBV7-6 and TRBJ2-1, with TRBD2 identical over 12 bases. This CDR3 comprises 18 residues. In germline, CDR1 is SGHVS, CDR2 FNYEAQ. The trim removed 3 bases at V and 6 bases at J, leaving 12 bases unmatched. The CDR3: CASSFIPSGGAGANEQFF. In DNA form, the CDR3 reads TGTGCCAGCAGCTTCATCCCTAGCGGGGGGGCCGGCGCCAATGAGCAGTTCTTC. The entire variable domain, with the rest obtained from reference TRBV7-6 and TRBJ2-1, is as follows: GAGVSQSPRYKVTKRGQDVALRCDPISGHVSLYWYRQALGQGPEFLTYFNYEAQQDKSGLPNDRFSAERPEGSISTLTIQRTEQRDSAMYRCASSFIPSGGAGANEQFFGPGTRLTVL.

V and J are TRBV11-2 and TRBJ1-3; a weak D match, TRBD1 (6 bases). The ends were cut back, 6 bases at V and 2 bases at J, with 11 bases in the middle. The CDR3 loop spans 14 amino acids. Germline CDR1 is SGHAT and CDR2 is FQNNGV. CDR3 loop: CASRLQGPGNTIYF. The CDR3 region has the DNA TGTGCCAGCAGACTACAGGGCCCTGGAAACACCATATATTTT.

Details on this clone: Other DNA sequences in the same sample also yield this CDR3. The rearrangement uses TRBV4-1 and TRBJ2-1; tentative D call: TRBD1 (5 bases). With 4 bases removed from V and 8 bases from J, the gap between germline ends came to 15 bases. This CDR3 comprises 14 residues. Germline-derived CDR1 and CDR2 are MGHRA and YSYEKL. Here the CDR3 reads CASSLGLGIDEQFF. Written as DNA, the CDR3 is TGCGCCAGCAGCCTGGGGCTTGGGATCGATGAGCAGTTCTTC.

In this sample, this clone turned up once. Sequence at one end of the junction differs from germline and may be a read error. The chain couples TRBV5-1 to TRBJ2-3; D is perhaps TRBD2 (5 bases). Looked up from germline, CDR1 is SGHRS and CDR2 is YFSETQ. The length of the CDR3 is 13 residues. The CDR3 bases are TGCGCCAGCAGCTTGGCTAGCAGAGATACGCAGTATTTT. It translates to CASSLASRDTQYF.